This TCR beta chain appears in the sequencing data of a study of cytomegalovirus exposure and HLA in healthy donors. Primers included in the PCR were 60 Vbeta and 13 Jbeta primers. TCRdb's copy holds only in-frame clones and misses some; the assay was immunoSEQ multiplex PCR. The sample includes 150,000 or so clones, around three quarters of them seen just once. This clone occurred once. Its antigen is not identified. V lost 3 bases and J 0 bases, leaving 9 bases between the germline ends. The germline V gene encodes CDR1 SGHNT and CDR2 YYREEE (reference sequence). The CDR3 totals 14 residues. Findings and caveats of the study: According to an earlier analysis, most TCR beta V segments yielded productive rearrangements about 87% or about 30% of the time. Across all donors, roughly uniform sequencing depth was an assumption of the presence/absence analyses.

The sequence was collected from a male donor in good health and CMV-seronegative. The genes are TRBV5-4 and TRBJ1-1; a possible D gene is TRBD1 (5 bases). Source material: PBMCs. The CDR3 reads CASSSQGLNTEAFF. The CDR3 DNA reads TGTGCCAGCAGCTCTCAGGGTTTGAACACTGAAGCTTTCTTT.